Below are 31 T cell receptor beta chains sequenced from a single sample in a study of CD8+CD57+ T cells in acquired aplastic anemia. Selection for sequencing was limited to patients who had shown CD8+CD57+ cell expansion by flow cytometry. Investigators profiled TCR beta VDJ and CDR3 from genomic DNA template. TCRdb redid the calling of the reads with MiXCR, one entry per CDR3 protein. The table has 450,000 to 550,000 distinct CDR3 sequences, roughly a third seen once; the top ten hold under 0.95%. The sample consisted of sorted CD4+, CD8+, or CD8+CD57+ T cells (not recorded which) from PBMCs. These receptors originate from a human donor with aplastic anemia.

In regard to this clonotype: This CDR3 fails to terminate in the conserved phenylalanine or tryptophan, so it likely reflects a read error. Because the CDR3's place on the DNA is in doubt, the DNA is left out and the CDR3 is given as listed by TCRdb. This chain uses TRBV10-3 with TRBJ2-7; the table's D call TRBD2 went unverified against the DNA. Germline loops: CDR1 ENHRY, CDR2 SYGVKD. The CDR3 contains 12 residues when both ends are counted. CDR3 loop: CAIREGVDYQFL.

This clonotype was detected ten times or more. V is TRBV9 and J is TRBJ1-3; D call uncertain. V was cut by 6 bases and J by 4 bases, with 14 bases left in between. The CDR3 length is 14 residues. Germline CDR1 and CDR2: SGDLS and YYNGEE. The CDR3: CASKASGNGNTIYF. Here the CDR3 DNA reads TGTGCCAGCAAAGCCTCGGGCAACGGAAACACCATATATTTT.

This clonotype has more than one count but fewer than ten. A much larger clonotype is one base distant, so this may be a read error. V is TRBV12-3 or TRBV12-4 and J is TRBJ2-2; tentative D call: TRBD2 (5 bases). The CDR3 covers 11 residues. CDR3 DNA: TGTGCCAGCAGTAGGACCGGGAAGCTGTTTTTT. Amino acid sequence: CASSRTGKLFF.

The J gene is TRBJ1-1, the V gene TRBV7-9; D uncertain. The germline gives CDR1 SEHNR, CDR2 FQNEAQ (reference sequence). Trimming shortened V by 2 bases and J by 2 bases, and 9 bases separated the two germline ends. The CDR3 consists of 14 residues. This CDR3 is CASSLRVANTEAFF. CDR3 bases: TGTGCCAGCAGCTTAAGGGTGGCCAACACTGAAGCTTTCTTT.

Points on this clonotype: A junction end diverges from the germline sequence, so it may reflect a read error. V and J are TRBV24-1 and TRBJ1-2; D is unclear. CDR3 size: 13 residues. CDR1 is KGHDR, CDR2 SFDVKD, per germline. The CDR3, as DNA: TGTGCCACCAGTGATTTATACACAAGAAGAGGGTACTTC. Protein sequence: CATSDLYTRRGYF.

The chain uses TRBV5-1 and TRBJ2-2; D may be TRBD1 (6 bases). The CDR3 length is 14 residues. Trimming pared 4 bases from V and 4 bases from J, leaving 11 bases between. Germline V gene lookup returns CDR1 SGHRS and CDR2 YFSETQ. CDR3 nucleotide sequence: TGCGCCAGCAGCACAGGACAGTCCACCGGGGAGCTGTTTTTT. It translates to CASSTGQSTGELFF.

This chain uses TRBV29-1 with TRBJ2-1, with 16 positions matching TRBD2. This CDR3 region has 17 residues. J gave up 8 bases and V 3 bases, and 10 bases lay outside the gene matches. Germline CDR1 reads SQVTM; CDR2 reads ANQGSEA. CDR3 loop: CSVEGTSGRAFSDEQFF. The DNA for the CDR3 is TGCAGCGTTGAGGGGACTAGCGGGAGGGCCTTTTCCGATGAGCAGTTCTTC.

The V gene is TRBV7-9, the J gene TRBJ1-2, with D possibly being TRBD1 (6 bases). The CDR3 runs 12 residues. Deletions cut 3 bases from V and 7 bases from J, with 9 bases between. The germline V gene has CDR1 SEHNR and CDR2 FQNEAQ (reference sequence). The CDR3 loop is CASSFSGAGYTF. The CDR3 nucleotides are TGTGCCAGCAGCTTCTCGGGGGCTGGCTACACCTTC.

CDR3 bases: TGTGCCTGGAGTACCTTGGACAGGGTTGGCTACACCTTC. Translating it yields CAWSTLDRVGYTF. V gene TRBV30 combines with J gene TRBJ1-2; 8 bases match TRBD1. Germline V gene lookup returns CDR1 GTSNPN and CDR2 SVGIG (reference sequence). This CDR3 has 13 amino acids. V trimming: 2 bases; J trimming: 7 bases; junction bases outside the gene matches: 6.

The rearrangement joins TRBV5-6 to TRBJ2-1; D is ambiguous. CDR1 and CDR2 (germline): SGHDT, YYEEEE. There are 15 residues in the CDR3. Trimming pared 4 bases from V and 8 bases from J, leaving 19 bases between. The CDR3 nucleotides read TGTGCCAGCAGCCTAGGAATAGCTGGTGTTTATGAGCAGTTCTTC. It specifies CASSLGIAGVYEQFF.

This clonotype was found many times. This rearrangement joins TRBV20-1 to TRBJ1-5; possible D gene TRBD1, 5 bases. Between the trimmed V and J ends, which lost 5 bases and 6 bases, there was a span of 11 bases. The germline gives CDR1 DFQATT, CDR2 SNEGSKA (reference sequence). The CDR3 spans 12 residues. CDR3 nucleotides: TGCAGTGCTGGGGGTGGCACTCAGCCCCAGCATTTT. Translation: CSAGGGTQPQHF.

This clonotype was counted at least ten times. DNA of the CDR3: TGCAGCACAGGGGGGGGCGGAGATACGCAGTATTTT. Residues: CSTGGGGDTQYF. The chain uses TRBV29-1 and TRBJ2-3; D possibly corresponds to TRBD1 (8 bases). Per the germline V gene, CDR1 is SQVTM and CDR2 is ANQGSEA. This CDR3 is built from 12 residues. Trimming shortened V by 8 bases and J by 5 bases, and 14 bases separated the two germline ends.

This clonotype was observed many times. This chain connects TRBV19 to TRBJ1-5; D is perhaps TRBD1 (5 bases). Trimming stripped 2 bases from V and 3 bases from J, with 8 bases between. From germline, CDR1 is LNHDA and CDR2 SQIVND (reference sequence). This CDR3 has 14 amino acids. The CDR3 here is CASSIRGLNQPQHF. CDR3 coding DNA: TGTGCCAGTAGTATACGGGGCCTCAATCAGCCCCAGCATTTT. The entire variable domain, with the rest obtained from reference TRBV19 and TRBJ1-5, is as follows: DGGITQSPKYLFRKEGQNVTLSCEQNLNHDAMYWYRQDPGQGLRLIYYSQIVNDFQKGDIAEGYSVSREKKESFPLTVTSAQKNPTAFYLCASSIRGLNQPQHFGDGTRLSIL.

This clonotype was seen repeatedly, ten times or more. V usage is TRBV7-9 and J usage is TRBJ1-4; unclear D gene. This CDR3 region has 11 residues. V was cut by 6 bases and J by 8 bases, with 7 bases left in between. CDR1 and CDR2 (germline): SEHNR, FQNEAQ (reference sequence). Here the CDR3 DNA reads TGTGCCAGCAGTGAATCCGAAAAACTGTTTTTT. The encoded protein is CASSESEKLFF.

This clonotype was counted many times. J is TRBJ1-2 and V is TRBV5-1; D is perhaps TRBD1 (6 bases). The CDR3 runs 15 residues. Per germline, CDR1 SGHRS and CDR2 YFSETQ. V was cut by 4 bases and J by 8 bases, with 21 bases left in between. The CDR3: CASSPTGGGVNGYTF. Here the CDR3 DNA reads TGCGCCAGCAGCCCAACTGGCGGGGGCGTGAACGGCTACACCTTC.

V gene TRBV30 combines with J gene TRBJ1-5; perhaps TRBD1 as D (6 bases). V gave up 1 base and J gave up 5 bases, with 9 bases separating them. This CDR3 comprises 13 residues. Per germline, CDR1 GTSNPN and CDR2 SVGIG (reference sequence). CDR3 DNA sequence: TGTGCCTGGAGTGACAGGGATGATCAGCCCCAGCATTTT. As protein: CAWSDRDDQPQHF.

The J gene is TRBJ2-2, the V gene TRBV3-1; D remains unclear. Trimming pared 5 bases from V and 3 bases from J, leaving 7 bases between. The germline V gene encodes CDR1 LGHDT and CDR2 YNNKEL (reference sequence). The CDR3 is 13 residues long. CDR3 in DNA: TGTGCCAGCAGCGCTACCTACACCGGGGAGCTGTTTTTT. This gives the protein CASSATYTGELFF.

The CDR3 DNA follows: TGTGCCAGCAGCCATCTGACAGGCGAAAACTACGAGCAGTACTTC. This gives the protein CASSHLTGENYEQYF. The V gene is TRBV3-1, the J gene TRBJ2-7, with D possibly matching TRBD1 (6 bases). This CDR3 comprises 15 residues. The V and J ends lost 3 bases and 3 bases respectively, with 15 bases between them. Germline CDR1 is LGHDT and CDR2 is YNNKEL (reference sequence).

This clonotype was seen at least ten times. CDR3 amino acids: CASSEYSLPEAFF. CDR3 DNA sequence: TGTGCCAGCAGTGAATATAGTCTTCCTGAAGCTTTCTTT. This rearrangement joins TRBV25-1 to TRBJ1-1; D gene uncertain. V dropped 0 bases and J dropped 6 bases, with 8 bases sitting between them. Germline V gene sequence: CDR1 MGHDK, CDR2 SYGVNS. The CDR3 length is 13 residues. Looking up the rest from reference TRBV25-1 and TRBJ1-1 gives the full variable domain: EADIYQTPRYLVIGTGKKITLECSQTMGHDKMYWYQQDPGMELHLIHYSYGVNSTEKGDLSSESTVSRIRTEHFPLTLESARPSHTSQYLCASSEYSLPEAFFGQGTRLTVV.

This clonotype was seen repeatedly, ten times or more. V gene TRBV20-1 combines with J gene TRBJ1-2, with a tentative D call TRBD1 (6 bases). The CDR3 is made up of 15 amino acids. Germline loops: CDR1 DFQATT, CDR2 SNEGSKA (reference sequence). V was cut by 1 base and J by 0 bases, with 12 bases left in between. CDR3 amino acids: CSARVGGPANYGYTF. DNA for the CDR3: TGCAGTGCTAGAGTGGGGGGCCCCGCTAACTATGGCTACACCTTC.

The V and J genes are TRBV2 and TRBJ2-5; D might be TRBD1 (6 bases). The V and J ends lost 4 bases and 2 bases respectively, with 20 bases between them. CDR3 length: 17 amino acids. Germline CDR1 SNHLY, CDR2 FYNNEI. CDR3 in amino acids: CASSGGPGQRPQETQYF. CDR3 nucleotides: TGTGCCAGCAGTGGTGGACCTGGACAGCGACCTCAAGAGACCCAGTACTTC.

The CDR3 loop is CASSSSGTVNGGEQYF. CDR3 coding DNA: TGTGCCAGCAGTTCTTCCGGGACGGTAAATGGGGGTGAGCAGTACTTC. This rearrangement joins TRBV2 to TRBJ2-3; D is perhaps TRBD1 or TRBD2 (5 bases each). The J call is in doubt because the DNA end fits TRBJ2-7 better. The CDR3 length is 16 residues. CDR1 and CDR2 from the germline V gene are SNHLY and FYNNEI.

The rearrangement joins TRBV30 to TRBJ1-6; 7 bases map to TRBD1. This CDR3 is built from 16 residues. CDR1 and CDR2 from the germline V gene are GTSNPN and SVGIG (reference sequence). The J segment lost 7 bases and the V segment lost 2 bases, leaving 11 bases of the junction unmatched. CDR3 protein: CAWSQGDGGGNSPLHF. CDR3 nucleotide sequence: TGTGCCTGGAGTCAGGGGGACGGAGGAGGAAATTCACCCCTCCACTTT.

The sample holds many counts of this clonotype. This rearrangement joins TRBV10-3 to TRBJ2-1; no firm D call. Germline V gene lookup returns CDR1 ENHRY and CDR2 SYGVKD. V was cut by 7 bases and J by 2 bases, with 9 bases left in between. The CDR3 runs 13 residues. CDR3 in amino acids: CAINQETYNEQFF. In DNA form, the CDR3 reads TGTGCCATCAACCAGGAAACCTACAATGAGCAGTTCTTC.

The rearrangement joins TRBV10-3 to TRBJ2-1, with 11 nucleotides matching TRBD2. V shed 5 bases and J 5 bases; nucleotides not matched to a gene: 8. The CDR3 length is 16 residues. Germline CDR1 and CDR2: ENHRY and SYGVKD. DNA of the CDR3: TGTGCCATCAGTAACCCCGGGACTAGCGGAAACAATGAGCAGTTCTTC. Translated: CAISNPGTSGNNEQFF.

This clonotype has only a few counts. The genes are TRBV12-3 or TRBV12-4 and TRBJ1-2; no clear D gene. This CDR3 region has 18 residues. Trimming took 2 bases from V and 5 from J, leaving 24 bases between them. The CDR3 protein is CASSLLSARPNTHYGYTF. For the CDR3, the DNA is TGTGCCAGCAGTTTACTCTCTGCAAGGCCTAATACACATTATGGCTACACCTTC.

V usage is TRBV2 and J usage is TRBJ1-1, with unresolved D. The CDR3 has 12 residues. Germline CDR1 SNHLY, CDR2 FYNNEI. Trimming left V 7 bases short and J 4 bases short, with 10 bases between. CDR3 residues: CASMWGFTEAFF. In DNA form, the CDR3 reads TGTGCCAGCATGTGGGGTTTCACTGAAGCTTTCTTT.

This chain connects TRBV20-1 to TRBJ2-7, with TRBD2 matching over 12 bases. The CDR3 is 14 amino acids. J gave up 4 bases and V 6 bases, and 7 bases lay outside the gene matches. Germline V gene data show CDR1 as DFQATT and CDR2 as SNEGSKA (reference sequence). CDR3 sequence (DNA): TGCAGTGCCCTACTAGCGGGAGGTATATACGAGCAGTACTTC. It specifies CSALLAGGIYEQYF.

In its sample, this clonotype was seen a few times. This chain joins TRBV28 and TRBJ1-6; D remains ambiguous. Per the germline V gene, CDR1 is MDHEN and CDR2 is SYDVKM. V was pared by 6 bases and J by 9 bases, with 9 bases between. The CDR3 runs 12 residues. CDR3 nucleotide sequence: TGTGCCAGCAGGGAACAGAGTTCACCCCTCCACTTT. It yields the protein CASREQSSPLHF.

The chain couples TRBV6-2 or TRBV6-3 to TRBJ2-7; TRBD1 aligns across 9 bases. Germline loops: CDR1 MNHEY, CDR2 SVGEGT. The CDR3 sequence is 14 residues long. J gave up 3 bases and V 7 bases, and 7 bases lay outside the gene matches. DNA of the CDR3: TGTGCCAGCAAAGGACAGGGGAGAAGCTACGAGCAGTACTTC. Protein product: CASKGQGRSYEQYF.

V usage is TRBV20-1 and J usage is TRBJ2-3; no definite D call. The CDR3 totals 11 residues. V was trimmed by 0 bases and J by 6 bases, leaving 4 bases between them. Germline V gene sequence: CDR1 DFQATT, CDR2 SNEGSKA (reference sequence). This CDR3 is CSARDLDTQYF. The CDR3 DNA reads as TGCAGTGCTAGAGATCTTGATACGCAGTATTTT.